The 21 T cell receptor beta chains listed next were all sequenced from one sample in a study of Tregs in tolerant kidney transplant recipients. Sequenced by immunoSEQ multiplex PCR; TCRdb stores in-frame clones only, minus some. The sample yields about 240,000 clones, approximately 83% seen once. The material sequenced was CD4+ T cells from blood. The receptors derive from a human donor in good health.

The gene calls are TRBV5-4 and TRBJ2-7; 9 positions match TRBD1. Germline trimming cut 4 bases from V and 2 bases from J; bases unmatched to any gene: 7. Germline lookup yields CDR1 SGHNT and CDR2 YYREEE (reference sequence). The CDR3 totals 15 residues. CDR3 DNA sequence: TGTGCCAGCAGCAACCGGGACAGGGTCCCCTACGAGCAGTACTTC. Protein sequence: CASSNRDRVPYEQYF.

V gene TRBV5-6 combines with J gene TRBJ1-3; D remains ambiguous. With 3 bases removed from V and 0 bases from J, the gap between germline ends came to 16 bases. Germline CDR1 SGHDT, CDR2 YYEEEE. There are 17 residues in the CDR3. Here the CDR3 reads CASSSYSFLNSGNTIYF. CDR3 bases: TGTGCCAGCAGCTCATACAGCTTTTTAAACTCTGGAAACACCATATATTTT. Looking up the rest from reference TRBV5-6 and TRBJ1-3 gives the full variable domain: DAGVTQSPTHLIKTRGQQVTLRCSPKSGHDTVSWYQQALGQGPQFIFQYYEEEERQRGNFPDRFSGHQFPNYSSELNVNALLLGDSALYLCASSSYSFLNSGNTIYFGEGSWLTVV.

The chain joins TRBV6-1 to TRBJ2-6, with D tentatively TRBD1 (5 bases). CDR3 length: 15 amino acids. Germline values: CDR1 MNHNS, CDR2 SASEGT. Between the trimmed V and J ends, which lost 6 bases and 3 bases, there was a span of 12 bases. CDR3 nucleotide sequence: TGTGCCAGCAGGGACAATTGGGATGGGGCCAACGTCCTGACTTTC. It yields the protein CASRDNWDGANVLTF.

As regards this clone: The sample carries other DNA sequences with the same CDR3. The CDR3 sequence: CASRLQGAGKTQYF. The CDR3 DNA is TGTGCCAGCAGGCTACAGGGGGCGGGAAAGACCCAGTACTTC. The rearrangement links TRBV6-5 to TRBJ2-5; 9 bases align to TRBD1. CDR1 is MNHEY, CDR2 SVGAGI, per germline. This CDR3 has 14 amino acids. Trimming took 6 bases from V and 6 from J; bases not matched to a gene: 8.

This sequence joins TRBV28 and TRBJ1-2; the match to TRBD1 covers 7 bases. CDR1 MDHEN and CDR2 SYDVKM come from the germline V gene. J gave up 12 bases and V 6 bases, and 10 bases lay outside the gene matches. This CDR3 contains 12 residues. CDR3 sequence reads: CASRTGTENDTF. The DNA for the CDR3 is TGTGCCAGCAGGACCGGGACAGAGAATGACACCTTC.

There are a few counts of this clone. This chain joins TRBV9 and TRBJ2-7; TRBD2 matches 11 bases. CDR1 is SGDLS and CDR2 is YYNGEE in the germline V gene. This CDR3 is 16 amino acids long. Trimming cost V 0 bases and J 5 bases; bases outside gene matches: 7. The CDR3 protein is CASSVGLAGGFDEQYF. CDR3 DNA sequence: TGTGCCAGCAGCGTAGGGCTAGCGGGAGGCTTCGACGAGCAGTACTTC.

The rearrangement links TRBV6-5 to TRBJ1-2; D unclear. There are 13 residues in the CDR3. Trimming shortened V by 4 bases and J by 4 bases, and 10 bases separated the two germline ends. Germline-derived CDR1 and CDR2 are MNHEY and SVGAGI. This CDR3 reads CASSWDTFYGYTF. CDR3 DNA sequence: TGTGCCAGCAGTTGGGATACCTTCTATGGCTACACCTTC.

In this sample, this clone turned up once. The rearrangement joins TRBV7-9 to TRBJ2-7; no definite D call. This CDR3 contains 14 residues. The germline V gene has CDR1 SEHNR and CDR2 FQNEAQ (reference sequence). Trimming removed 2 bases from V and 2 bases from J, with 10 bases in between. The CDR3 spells CASSLSVGAYEQYF. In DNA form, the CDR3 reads TGTGCCAGCAGCTTAAGCGTCGGCGCCTACGAGCAGTACTTC.

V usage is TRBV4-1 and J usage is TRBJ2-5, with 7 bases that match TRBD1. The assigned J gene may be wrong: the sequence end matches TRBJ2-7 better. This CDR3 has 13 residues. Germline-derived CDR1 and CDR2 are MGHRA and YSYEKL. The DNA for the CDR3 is TGCGCCAGCAGCCTTAACAGGGGATCCGAGCAGTACTTC. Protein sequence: CASSLNRGSEQYF.

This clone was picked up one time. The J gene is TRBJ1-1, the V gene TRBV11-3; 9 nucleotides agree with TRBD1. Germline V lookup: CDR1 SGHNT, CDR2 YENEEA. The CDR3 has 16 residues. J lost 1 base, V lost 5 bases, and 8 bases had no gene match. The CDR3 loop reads CASSPGTGLPNTEAFF. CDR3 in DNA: TGTGCCAGCAGCCCCGGGACAGGGCTACCGAACACTGAAGCTTTCTTT.

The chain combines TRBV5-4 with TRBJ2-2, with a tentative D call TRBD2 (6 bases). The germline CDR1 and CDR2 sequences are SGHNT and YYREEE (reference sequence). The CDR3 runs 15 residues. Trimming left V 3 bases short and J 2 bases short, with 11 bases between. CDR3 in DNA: TGTGCCAGCAGCTACGGGACTCCTAACACCGGGGAGCTGTTTTTT. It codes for CASSYGTPNTGELFF.

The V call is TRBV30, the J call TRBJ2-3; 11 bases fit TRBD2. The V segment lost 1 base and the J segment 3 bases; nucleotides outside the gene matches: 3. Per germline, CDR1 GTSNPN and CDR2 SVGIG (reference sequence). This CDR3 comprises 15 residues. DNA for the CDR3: TGTGCCTGGAGTGCACTAGCGGGGGCGACAGATACGCAGTATTTT. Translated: CAWSALAGATDTQYF. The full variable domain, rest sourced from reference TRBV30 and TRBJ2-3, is SQTIHQWPATLVQPVGSPLSLECTVEGTSNPNLYWYRQAAGRGLQLLFYSVGIGQISSEVPQNLSASRPQDRQFILSSKKLLLSDSGFYLCAWSALAGATDTQYFGPGTRLTVL.

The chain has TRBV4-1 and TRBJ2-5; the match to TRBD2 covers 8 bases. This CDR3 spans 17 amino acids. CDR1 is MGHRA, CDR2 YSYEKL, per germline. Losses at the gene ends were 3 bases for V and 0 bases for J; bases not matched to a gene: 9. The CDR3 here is CASSQGSGGAYQETQYF. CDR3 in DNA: TGCGCCAGCAGCCAGGGAAGCGGGGGTGCGTACCAAGAGACCCAGTACTTC.

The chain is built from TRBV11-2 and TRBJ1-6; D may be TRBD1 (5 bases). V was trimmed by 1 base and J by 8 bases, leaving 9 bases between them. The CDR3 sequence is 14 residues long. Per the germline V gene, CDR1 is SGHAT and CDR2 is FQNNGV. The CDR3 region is CASSLVLGDSPLHF. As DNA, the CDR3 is TGTGCCAGCAGCTTAGTTCTGGGGGATTCACCCCTCCACTTT.

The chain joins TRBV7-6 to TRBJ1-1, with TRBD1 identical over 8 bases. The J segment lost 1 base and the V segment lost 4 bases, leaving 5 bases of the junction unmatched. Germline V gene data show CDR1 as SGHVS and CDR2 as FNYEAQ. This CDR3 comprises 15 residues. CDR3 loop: CASSSDRVGNTEAFF. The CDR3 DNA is TGTGCCAGCAGCTCGGACAGGGTAGGGAACACTGAAGCTTTCTTT.

This CDR3 is CASSWTAADWGTQETQYF. The CDR3 DNA sequence: TGCGCCAGCAGCTGGACCGCTGCTGATTGGGGGACCCAAGAGACCCAGTACTTC. This chain connects TRBV5-1 to TRBJ2-5; the D call may be TRBD1 or TRBD2 (5 bases each). Germline CDR1 and CDR2: SGHRS and YFSETQ. The CDR3 runs to 18 residues. The ends were cut back, 3 bases at V and 1 base at J, with 22 bases in the middle.

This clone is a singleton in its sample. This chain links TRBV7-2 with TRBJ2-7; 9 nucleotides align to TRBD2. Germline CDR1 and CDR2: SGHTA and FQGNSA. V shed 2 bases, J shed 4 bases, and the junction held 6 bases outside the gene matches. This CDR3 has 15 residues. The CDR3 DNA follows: TGTGCCAGCAGCTTAATCCCGACTAGCGGTTACGAGCAGTACTTC. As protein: CASSLIPTSGYEQYF.

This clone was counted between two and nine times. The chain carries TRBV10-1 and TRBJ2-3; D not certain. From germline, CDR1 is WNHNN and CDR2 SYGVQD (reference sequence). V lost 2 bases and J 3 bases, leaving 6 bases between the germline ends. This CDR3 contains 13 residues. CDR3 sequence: CASSEPPTDTQYF. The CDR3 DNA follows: TGCGCCAGCAGTGAGCCCCCAACAGATACGCAGTATTTT.

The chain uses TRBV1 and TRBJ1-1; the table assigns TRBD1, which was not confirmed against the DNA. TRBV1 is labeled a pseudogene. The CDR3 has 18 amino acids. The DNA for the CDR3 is TGCACCAGCAGCCAATCGGGACAGGAGAATACCAAGAACACTGAAGCTTTCTTT. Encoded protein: CTSSQSGQENTKNTEAFF.

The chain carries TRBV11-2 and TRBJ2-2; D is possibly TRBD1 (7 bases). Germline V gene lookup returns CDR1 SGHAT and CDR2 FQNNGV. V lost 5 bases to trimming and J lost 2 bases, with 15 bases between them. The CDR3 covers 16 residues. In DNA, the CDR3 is TGTGCCAGCAGCCCCAGGGGGGACTCAAACACCGGGGAGCTGTTTTTT. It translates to CASSPRGDSNTGELFF.

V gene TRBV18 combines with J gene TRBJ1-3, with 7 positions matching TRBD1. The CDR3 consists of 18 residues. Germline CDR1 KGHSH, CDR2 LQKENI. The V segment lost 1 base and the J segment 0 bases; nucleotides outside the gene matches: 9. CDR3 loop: CASSPLSGGDSSGNTIYF. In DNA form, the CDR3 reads TGTGCCAGCTCACCACTTTCGGGAGGGGACAGCTCTGGAAACACCATATATTTT.